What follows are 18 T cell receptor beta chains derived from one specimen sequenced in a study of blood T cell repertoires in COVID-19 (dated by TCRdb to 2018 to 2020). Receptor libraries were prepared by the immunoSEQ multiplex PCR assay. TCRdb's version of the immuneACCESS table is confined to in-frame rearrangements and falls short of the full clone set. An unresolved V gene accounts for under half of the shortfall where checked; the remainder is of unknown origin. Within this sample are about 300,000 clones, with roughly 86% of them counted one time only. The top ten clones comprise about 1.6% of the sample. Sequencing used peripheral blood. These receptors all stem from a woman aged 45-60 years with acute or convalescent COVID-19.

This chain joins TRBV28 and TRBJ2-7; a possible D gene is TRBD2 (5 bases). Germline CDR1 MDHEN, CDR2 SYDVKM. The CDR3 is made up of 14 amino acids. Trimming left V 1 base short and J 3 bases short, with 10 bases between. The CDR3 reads CASSLLDGNYEQYF. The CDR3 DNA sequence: TGTGCCAGCAGTTTATTGGACGGGAACTACGAGCAGTACTTC.

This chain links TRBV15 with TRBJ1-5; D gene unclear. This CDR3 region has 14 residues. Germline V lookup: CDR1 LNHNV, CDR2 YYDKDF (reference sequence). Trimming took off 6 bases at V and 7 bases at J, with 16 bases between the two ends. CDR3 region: CATRSLGGGQPQHF. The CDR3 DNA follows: TGTGCCACCAGATCTTTGGGTGGAGGGCAGCCCCAGCATTTT.

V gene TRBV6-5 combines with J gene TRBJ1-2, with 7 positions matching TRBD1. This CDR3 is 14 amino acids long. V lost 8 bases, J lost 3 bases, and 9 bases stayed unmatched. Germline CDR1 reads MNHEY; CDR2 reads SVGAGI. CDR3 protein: CASAKQGSHYGYTF. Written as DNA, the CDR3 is TGTGCCAGCGCCAAACAGGGGTCGCACTATGGCTACACCTTC.

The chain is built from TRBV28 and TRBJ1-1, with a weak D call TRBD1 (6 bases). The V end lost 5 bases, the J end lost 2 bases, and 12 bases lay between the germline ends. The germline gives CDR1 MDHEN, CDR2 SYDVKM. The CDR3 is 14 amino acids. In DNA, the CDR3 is TGTGCCAGCAGTCTTGGACAGACCAACACTGAAGCTTTCTTT. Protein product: CASSLGQTNTEAFF.

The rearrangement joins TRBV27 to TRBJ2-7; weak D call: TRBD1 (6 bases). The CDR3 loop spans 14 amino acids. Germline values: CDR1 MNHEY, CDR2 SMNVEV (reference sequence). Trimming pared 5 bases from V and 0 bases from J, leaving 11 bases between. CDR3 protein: CASSPTGFSYEQYF. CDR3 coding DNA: TGTGCCAGCAGTCCGACAGGCTTCTCCTACGAGCAGTACTTC.

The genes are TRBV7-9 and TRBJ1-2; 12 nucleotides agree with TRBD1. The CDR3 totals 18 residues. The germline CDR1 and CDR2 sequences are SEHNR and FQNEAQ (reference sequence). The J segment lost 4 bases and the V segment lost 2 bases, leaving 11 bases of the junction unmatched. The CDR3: CASSLTGQGAGSPYGYTF. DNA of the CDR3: TGTGCCAGCAGCTTAACGGGACAGGGGGCCGGGTCCCCCTATGGCTACACCTTC.

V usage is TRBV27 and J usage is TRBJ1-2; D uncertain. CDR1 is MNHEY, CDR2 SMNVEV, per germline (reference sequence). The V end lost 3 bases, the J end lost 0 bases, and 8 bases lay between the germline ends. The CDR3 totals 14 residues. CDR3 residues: CASSFGVSNYGYTF. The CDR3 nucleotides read TGTGCCAGCAGTTTCGGGGTCTCTAACTATGGCTACACCTTC.

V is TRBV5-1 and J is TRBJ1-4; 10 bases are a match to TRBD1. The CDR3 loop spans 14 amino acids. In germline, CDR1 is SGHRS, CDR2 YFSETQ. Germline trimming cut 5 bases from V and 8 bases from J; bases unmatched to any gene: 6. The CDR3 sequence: CASRRQGAEEKLFF. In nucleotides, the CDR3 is TGCGCCAGCAGGCGACAGGGGGCGGAGGAAAAACTGTTTTTT.

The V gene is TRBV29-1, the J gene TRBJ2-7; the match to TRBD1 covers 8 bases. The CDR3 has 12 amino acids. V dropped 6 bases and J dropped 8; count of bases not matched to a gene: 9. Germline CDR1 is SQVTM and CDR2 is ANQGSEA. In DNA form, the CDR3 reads TGCAGCGTCCTCATGACAGGGGTGAAGCAGTACTTC. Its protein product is CSVLMTGVKQYF.

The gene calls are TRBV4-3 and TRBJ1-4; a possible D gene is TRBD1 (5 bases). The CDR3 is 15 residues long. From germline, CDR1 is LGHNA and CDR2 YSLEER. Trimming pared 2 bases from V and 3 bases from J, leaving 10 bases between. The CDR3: CASSQYDSPNEKLFF. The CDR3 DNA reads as TGCGCCAGCAGCCAATACGACAGCCCTAATGAAAAACTGTTTTTT.

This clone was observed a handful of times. The CDR3 loop reads CASQGGMQRKLFF. CDR3 DNA: TGTGCCAGCCAAGGGGGAATGCAAAGGAAACTGTTTTTT. V gene TRBV6-5 combines with J gene TRBJ1-4, with a possible D match to TRBD1 (6 bases). This CDR3 contains 13 residues. From germline, CDR1 is MNHEY and CDR2 SVGAGI. The V gene lost 8 bases and the J gene lost 11 bases, with 18 bases spanning the gap.

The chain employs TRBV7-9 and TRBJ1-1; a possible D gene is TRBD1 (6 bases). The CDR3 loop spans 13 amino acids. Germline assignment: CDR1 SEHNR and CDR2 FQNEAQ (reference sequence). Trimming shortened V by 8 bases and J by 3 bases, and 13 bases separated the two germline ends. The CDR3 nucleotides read TGTGCCAGCTTAGACAGGACTCACACTGAAGCTTTCTTT. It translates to CASLDRTHTEAFF.

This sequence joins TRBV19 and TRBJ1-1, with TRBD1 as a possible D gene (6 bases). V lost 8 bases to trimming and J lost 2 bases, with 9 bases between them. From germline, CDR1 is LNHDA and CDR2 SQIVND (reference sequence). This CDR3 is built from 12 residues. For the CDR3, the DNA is TGTGCCAGTTCCAGGGGTAACACTGAAGCTTTCTTT. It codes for CASSRGNTEAFF.

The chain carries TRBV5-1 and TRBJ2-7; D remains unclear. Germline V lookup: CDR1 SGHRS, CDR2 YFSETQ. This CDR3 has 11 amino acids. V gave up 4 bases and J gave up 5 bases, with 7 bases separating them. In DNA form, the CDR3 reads TGCGCCAGCAGCCGAGATCACGAGCAGTACTTC. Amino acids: CASSRDHEQYF.

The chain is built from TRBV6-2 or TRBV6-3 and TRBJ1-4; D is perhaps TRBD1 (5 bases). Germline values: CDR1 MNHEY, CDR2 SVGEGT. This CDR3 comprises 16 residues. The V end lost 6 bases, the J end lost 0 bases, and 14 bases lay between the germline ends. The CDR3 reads CASSPTGVATNEKLFF. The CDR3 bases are TGTGCCAGCAGCCCTACAGGAGTCGCAACTAATGAAAAACTGTTTTTT.

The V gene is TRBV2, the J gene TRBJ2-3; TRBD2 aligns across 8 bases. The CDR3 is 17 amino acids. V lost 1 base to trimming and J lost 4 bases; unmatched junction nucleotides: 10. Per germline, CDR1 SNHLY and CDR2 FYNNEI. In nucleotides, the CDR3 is TGTGCCAGCAGTGAAGGTAGGAGAGCGGGAGTAGCAGATACGCAGTATTTT. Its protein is CASSEGRRAGVADTQYF.

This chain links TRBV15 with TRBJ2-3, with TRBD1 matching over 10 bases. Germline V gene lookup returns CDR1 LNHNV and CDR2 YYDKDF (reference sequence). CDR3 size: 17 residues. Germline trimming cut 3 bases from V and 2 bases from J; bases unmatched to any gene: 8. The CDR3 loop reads CATSRRRQGASTDTQYF. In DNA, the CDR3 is TGTGCCACCAGCAGGCGTAGACAGGGGGCTTCCACAGATACGCAGTATTTT.

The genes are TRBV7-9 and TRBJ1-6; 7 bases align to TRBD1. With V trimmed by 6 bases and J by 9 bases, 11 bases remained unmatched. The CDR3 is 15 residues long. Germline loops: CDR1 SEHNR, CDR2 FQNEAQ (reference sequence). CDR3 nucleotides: TGTGCCAGCAGTCCAGGGGGAGCCCGAGTTTCACCCCTCCACTTT. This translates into CASSPGGARVSPLHF.